The clone carrying this T cell receptor (beta chain) has only one observation. The record originates from a study of OX40 agonist ivuxolimab in advanced cancers. As for the study in general: Three patients responded partially, comprising one with hepatocellular carcinoma and two with cutaneous melanoma.

Measured with immunoSEQ multiplex PCR; TCRdb has only the in-frame clones, and not every one. This sample carries some 96,000 clones, about 80% of them seen once, and the ten largest clones take over 1.3%. Sequences were derived from CD4+ or CD8+ T cells sorted from blood, sampled in a trial of the OX40 agonist ivuxolimab. This clonotype was sampled from an adult with an advanced solid tumor such as melanoma, head and neck, liver or kidney cancer.

CDR3 sequence reads: CASSQESLARGYGYTF. Written as DNA, the CDR3 is TGTGCCAGCAGCCAAGAAAGTCTGGCCAGGGGATATGGCTACACCTTC. J is TRBJ1-2 and V is TRBV14; possible D gene TRBD1, 6 bases. The V end lost 0 bases, the J end lost 5 bases, and 16 bases lay between the germline ends. This CDR3 contains 16 residues. CDR1 SGHDN and CDR2 FVKESK come from the germline V gene.